This TCR beta chain was identified during a study of cytomegalovirus exposure and HLA in healthy donors. Study-level results: Only CMV serostatus was available as immune exposure information.

In the case of this clone: Its specificity is unknown.

Trimming took 0 bases from V and 5 from J, leaving 4 bases between them. The CDR3 is 11 amino acids. In germline, CDR1 is GTSNPN, CDR2 SVGIG (reference sequence). 13 Jbeta primers and 60 Vbeta primers were used for the PCR. Method: immunoSEQ multiplex PCR; TCRdb's copy keeps in-frame clones and lacks some. Recorded for this sample: approximately 120,000 clones. Healthy bone marrow donors formed the donor group. This clonotype originated in a man aged 35 to 55 in good health and CMV-seronegative. The rearrangement links TRBV30 to TRBJ1-1; no firm D call. The specimen was PBMCs. DNA for the CDR3: TGTGCCTGGAGTGTAACTACTGAAGCTTTCTTT. It codes for CAWSVTTEAFF.